In this sample, the clone carrying this TCR beta chain turned up a few times. Clones were read by immunoSEQ multiplex PCR, and TCRdb kept only the in-frame ones, dropping some. Found here are approximately 30,000 clones, over 75% of them singletons; the top ten hold less than 55%. The sample belongs to a study of blood T cell repertoires in COVID-19. Study-level information: COVID-19 samples, acute and convalescent, were from the United States, Italy and Spain.

Germline CDR1 and CDR2: MDHEN and SYDVKM. The ends were cut back, 7 bases at V and 7 bases at J, with 16 bases in the middle. The CDR3 length is 13 residues. The sequence was obtained from a human donor in a cohort sampled during active COVID-19. The chain is built from TRBV28 and TRBJ1-2, with D unresolved. Sequencing was performed on peripheral blood. The CDR3 nucleotides are TGTGCCAGCAACCGGGAACGGGGTGCTGGCTACACCTTC. This translates into CASNRERGAGYTF.